These 9 T cell receptor beta chains were all obtained from the same sample, sequenced in a study of response to subunit inactivated influenza vaccine (dated by TCRdb to 2016 to 2019). The library was made by RT-PCR. The run used an Illumina HiSeq 2500. The public reads were run again by TCRdb, first through fastp at Q25 and then through MiXCR, and only productive beta chains were kept. Merged by CDR3 protein, the rows form single entries marked with the most common genes and DNA. Recorded for this sample are over 400,000 distinct CDR3 sequences; 9.5% to 13% of them occurred a single time. The ten largest make up around 12% of the sample. Interpreted using the paper, the time point label stands for: 45 days after influenza vaccine administration. The specimen comprised PBMCs from blood, sampled about 6 weeks after vaccination. The receptors were gathered from a man aged 45 to 65 who received an inactivated influenza vaccine. Donor details come from another sample of the same person, matched by shared clones.

The genes are TRBV6-5 and TRBJ1-6; D gene uncertain. Deletions cut 0 bases from V and 5 bases from J, with 5 bases between. Germline CDR1 and CDR2: MNHEY and SVGAGI. CDR3 size: 14 residues. The CDR3 DNA follows: TGTGCCAGCAGTTACTCGGCGGATAATTCACCCCTCCACTTT. Amino acids: CASSYSADNSPLHF.

The chain is built from TRBV7-9 and TRBJ2-1; 11 bases align to TRBD2. This CDR3 comprises 15 residues. Per the germline V gene, CDR1 is SEHNR and CDR2 is FQNEAQ (reference sequence). With 0 bases clipped from V and 6 bases from J, the junction kept 1 base outside the gene matches. The DNA of the CDR3 is TGTGCCAGCAGCTTAGCAGGGACTAGCGGCAATGAGCAGTTCTTC. Translating gives CASSLAGTSGNEQFF.

This clonotype was detected only a few times. The chain uses TRBV28 and TRBJ2-7; 14 bases line up with TRBD2. V gave up 5 bases and J gave up 7 bases; unmatched junction bases: 10. The CDR3 length is 16 residues. CDR1 and CDR2 from the germline V gene are MDHEN and SYDVKM. CDR3 residues: CASSSSGLAGDGEQYF. The DNA for the CDR3 is TGTGCCAGCAGTAGCTCGGGACTAGCGGGAGACGGAGAGCAGTACTTC.

Ten or more counts support this clonotype. The chain has TRBV12-3 or TRBV12-4 and TRBJ2-3, with a possible D match to TRBD2 (6 bases). The ends were cut back, 9 bases at V and 0 bases at J, with 22 bases in the middle. The CDR3 loop spans 17 amino acids. The CDR3 reads CASTEGRVGFSTDTQYF. CDR3 in DNA: TGTGCCAGTACGGAGGGACGAGTTGGGTTTAGCACAGATACGCAGTATTTT.

This clonotype has a count of ten or more. The chain carries TRBV29-1 and TRBJ2-1; D gene ambiguous. V lost 4 bases and J 4 bases, leaving 17 bases between the germline ends. The length of the CDR3 is 15 residues. CDR1 is SQVTM, CDR2 ANQGSEA, per germline. The CDR3 loop reads CSVAVPPTQYNEQFF. The CDR3 bases are TGCAGCGTTGCTGTCCCCCCCACCCAATACAATGAGCAGTTCTTC.

This clonotype was found a few times. V is TRBV18 and J is TRBJ2-2; 8 bases match TRBD2. The ends lost 3 bases at V and 1 base at J; junction bases unmatched: 4. In germline, CDR1 is KGHSH, CDR2 LQKENI. CDR3 length: 16 residues. The CDR3 nucleotides are TGTGCCAGCTCACCTGGACTAGCTCTGAACACCGGGGAGCTGTTTTTT. Translated: CASSPGLALNTGELFF.

The chain is built from TRBV6-5 and TRBJ1-1; D ambiguous. The V gene's germline CDR1 is MNHEY and CDR2 SVGAGI. Trimming took off 4 bases at V and 1 base at J, with 10 bases between the two ends. This CDR3 has 14 residues. The DNA of the CDR3 is TGTGCCAGCAGTTTTGGGCATCGGAACACTGAAGCTTTCTTT. Protein: CASSFGHRNTEAFF.

This clonotype was seen a few times. The chain carries TRBV29-1 and TRBJ1-2; possible D gene TRBD1, 6 bases. Germline V lookup: CDR1 SQVTM, CDR2 ANQGSEA. The CDR3 has 13 amino acids. The germline V and J ends were trimmed by 5 bases and 5 bases, with 15 bases remaining between them. Here the CDR3 DNA reads TGCAGCGTTCCTTACAGGGCGGGGTATGGCTACACCTTC. It codes for CSVPYRAGYGYTF.

The chain carries TRBV7-9 and TRBJ1-2; the D gene is possibly TRBD1 (5 bases). V shed 5 bases and J shed 4 bases, with 14 bases lying between them. The CDR3 contains 14 residues. CDR1 SEHNR and CDR2 FQNEAQ come from the germline V gene (reference sequence). The CDR3 nucleotides are TGTGCCAGCAGCGACAGTGGGGGATCCTATGGCTACACCTTC. As protein: CASSDSGGSYGYTF.